The rows below give T cell receptor beta chains drawn from one sample of a study of CD8 T cells in Susac syndrome. MiXCR was run by TCRdb on the immunoSEQ multiplex PCR reads, yielding one entry per CDR3 protein. The sample carries about 200,000 distinct CDR3 sequences, 90% to 95% recorded once. The specimen sequenced was CD4+ T cells from PBMCs. The receptor source for this set is a human donor in good health. The CDR3 runs from the conserved cysteine through the conserved F or W. The D gene is left open where the match is weak. Rows give clone size only sometimes, using once, few, many, or a class for an expanded clone.

clone size,J gene,V gene,D gene,CDR3 DNA,CDR3 protein
-,TRBJ2-5,TRBV27,TRBD2,TGTGCCAGCAGTCCGGGACTAGCGGGAGGGGGGGCGACCCAGTACTTC,CASSPGLAGGGATQYF
-,TRBJ1-2,TRBV29-1,TRBD1,TGCAGCGTGCGAAGGGGGCCTGGCTACACCTTC,CSVRRGPGYTF
-,TRBJ2-1,TRBV29-1,TRBD1,TGCAGCGCCCCGGACAGGGGAAAGCCTATGACCTCTGGCAATGAGCAGTTCTTC,CSAPDRGKPMTSGNEQFF
-,TRBJ2-2,TRBV20-1,-,TGCAGTGCTAGGAGCGGAAACACCGGGGAGCTGTTTTTT,CSARSGNTGELFF
-,TRBJ2-1,TRBV29-1,TRBD1,TGCAGCGTTCTGGGACAGGGGCAAAGTGAGCAGTTCTTC,CSVLGQGQSEQFF
-,TRBJ2-1,TRBV3-1,TRBD1,TGTGCCAGCAGTCATGGAGGACAGGGAGTTATTGAGCAGTTCTTC,CASSHGGQGVIEQFF
-,TRBJ2-2,TRBV5-4,TRBD2,TGTGCCAGCACCGGACTAGCGGGCGGGGAGCTGTTTTTT,CASTGLAGGELFF
-,TRBJ2-1,TRBV2,-,TGTGCCAGCAGTACCGGGGGCCGGGATGAGCAGTTCTTC,CASSTGGRDEQFF
-,TRBJ2-2,TRBV30,TRBD1,TGTGCCTGGCAAGGGACAGTAGACACCGGGGAGCTGTTTTTT,CAWQGTVDTGELFF
-,TRBJ2-1,TRBV15,-,TGTGCCACCAGCAGAAGCACAGGAACAGACTCCTACAATGAGCAGTTCTTC,CATSRSTGTDSYNEQFF
-,TRBJ2-7,TRBV29-1,TRBD1,TGCAGCGTATCCGTCCGGGACAGTGGCGAGCAGTACTTC,CSVSVRDSGEQYF
once,TRBJ2-7,TRBV20-1,-,TGCAGTGCTAGAGGTCCCCGACAGCAAAACTACGAGCAGTACTTC,CSARGPRQQNYEQYF
once,TRBJ1-1,TRBV29-1,TRBD1,TGCAGCGTTGGACAGGGGGGCTTGACTGAAGCTTTCTTT,CSVGQGGLTEAFF
-,TRBJ1-6,TRBV5-1,-,TGCGCCAGCAGCTTCGGGGCAGACTCACCCCTCCACTTT,CASSFGADSPLHF
-,TRBJ1-2,TRBV5-1,TRBD1,TGCGCCAGCAGCAGGAGGCGTCAGGGGGCTGAGGGCTACACCTTC,CASSRRRQGAEGYTF
-,TRBJ2-6,TRBV12-3/TRBV12-4,-,TGTGCCAGCGGGTCCCACACGGGGGCCAACGTCCTGACTTTC,CASGSHTGANVLTF
-,TRBJ2-5,TRBV5-4,-,TGTGCCAGCAGCTTCGAGTACCAAGAGACCCAGTACTTC,CASSFEYQETQYF
-,TRBJ2-7,TRBV3-1,-,TGTGCCAGCAGCCAAGATTACATCTCCTACGAGCAGTACTTC,CASSQDYISYEQYF
-,TRBJ1-1,TRBV30,-,TGTGCCTGGAGTCTTAGGGGGGACACTGAAGCTTTCTTT,CAWSLRGDTEAFF
-,TRBJ1-1,TRBV27,TRBD1,TGTGCCAGCAGTGACTCCGACAGGGGGCAGACTGAAGCTTTCTTT,CASSDSDRGQTEAFF
-,TRBJ2-4,TRBV20-1,-,TGCAGTGCTAGAGATGTCACCGGGCTAGCCAAAAACATTCAGTACTTC,CSARDVTGLAKNIQYF
-,TRBJ1-1,TRBV6-5,-,TGTGCCAGCAGTTATACGACCCTATCCCCTGAAGCTTTCTTT,CASSYTTLSPEAFF
-,TRBJ2-3,TRBV7-2,-,TGTGCCAGCAGCTTTGGGACTGGCGTAGATACGCAGTATTTT,CASSFGTGVDTQYF
-,TRBJ1-3,TRBV15,-,TGTGCCACCAGCAGGGCGGGCTCTGGAAACACCATATATTTT,CATSRAGSGNTIYF
-,TRBJ2-3,TRBV3-1,TRBD2,TGTGCCAGCAGCCAAGTCGAGCGGGGGGGCACAGATACGCAGTATTTT,CASSQVERGGTDTQYF
-,TRBJ2-3,TRBV24-1,TRBD1,TGTGCCACCAGTGATCCGGGACAGCGATACACAGATACGCAGTATTTT,CATSDPGQRYTDTQYF
once,TRBJ1-2,TRBV20-1,TRBD1,TGCAGTGCTAGAGCCGTGTCCGGGACAGGGGTTAAGTATGGCTACACCTTC,CSARAVSGTGVKYGYTF
-,TRBJ1-2,TRBV7-9,TRBD1,TGTGCCAGCAGCCGCGGACAGGGAGGCTATGGCTACACCTTC,CASSRGQGGYGYTF
-,TRBJ2-1,TRBV20-1,-,TGCAGTGCTCCGGAGGCGAGCAGGGATTACAATGAGCAGTTCTTC,CSAPEASRDYNEQFF
once,TRBJ1-2,TRBV20-1,TRBD1,TGCAGTGCTAGAGCCTCGGACAGGGTGGATGGCTACACCTTC,CSARASDRVDGYTF
-,TRBJ2-5,TRBV11-2,TRBD1,TGTGCCAGCAGCTTAACAGGGGGCCGCCTCGAGACCCAGTACTTC,CASSLTGGRLETQYF
-,TRBJ2-1,TRBV29-1,-,TGCAGCGTATATAGCGGAAGCAATGAGCAGTTCTTC,CSVYSGSNEQFF
-,TRBJ2-2,TRBV3-1,-,TGTGCCAGCAACCATCAGGGGGGACAGAGTCGGGAGCTGTTTTTT,CASNHQGGQSRELFF
-,TRBJ2-1,TRBV29-1,-,TGCAGCGTTGATGAGGTTGGCCAGTACAATGAGCAGTTCTTC,CSVDEVGQYNEQFF
-,TRBJ2-3,TRBV7-9,TRBD1,TGTGCCAGCAGCTTAGGGAGACAGGGACCCACAGATACGCAGTATTTT,CASSLGRQGPTDTQYF
-,TRBJ2-5,TRBV4-3,-,TGCGCCAGCAGCCCATCGGGTGTTGAGACCCAGTACTTC,CASSPSGVETQYF
-,TRBJ2-7,TRBV7-2,-,TGTGCCAGCAGCTTAGAGGGGATAGCGCCCGAGCAGTACTTC,CASSLEGIAPEQYF
-,TRBJ1-4,TRBV4-2,-,TGTGCCAGCAGCCAAGGGGCAGGGTTCGAAAAACTGTTTTTT,CASSQGAGFEKLFF
once,TRBJ2-3,TRBV12-3/TRBV12-4,-,TGTGCCAGCAGTTTAATCGGGGGAAGTGCAGATACGCAGTATTTT,CASSLIGGSADTQYF
-,TRBJ2-5,TRBV7-9,-,TGTGCCAGCAGCTTAGTGACTCCTGAGACCCAGTACTTC,CASSLVTPETQYF